These 14 T cell receptor beta chains originate from one sample sequenced in a study of blood T cells in healthy people across ages. Combining a sample-barcoded 5' primer with a J-beta primer mix, a second PCR ran for roughly 7 to 11 cycles. TCRdb itself ran the 5' RACE reads through MiXCR, one entry per CDR3 protein. This sample has about 800,000 distinct CDR3 sequences; roughly 25% occur once, and the top ten carry 3.7%. In addition, the sample was reused for a study of T cells of mothers and their children.

Sample: blood. The receptors were gathered from a boy aged 5-17 years in good health.

The chain joins TRBV18 to TRBJ2-4, with D maybe TRBD2 (6 bases). Germline lookup yields CDR1 KGHSH and CDR2 LQKENI. V was trimmed by 2 bases and J by 6 bases, leaving 14 bases between them. The CDR3 loop spans 15 amino acids. The CDR3 region is CASSPSGGESNIQYF. The CDR3 DNA sequence: TGTGCCAGCTCACCATCCGGAGGGGAGTCAAACATTCAGTACTTC.

This clonotype was seen only a few times. The J gene is TRBJ2-2, the V gene TRBV7-9; maybe TRBD2 (5 bases). Germline values: CDR1 SEHNR, CDR2 FQNEAQ (reference sequence). The CDR3 is 17 amino acids. V was shortened by 5 bases and J by 9 bases, with 25 bases between the two germline ends. Here the CDR3 reads CASSPGERGLKKRELFF. CDR3 coding DNA: TGTGCCAGCAGCCCTGGAGAGAGAGGGCTAAAAAAAAGGGAGCTGTTTTTT.

Only a few counts were recorded for this clonotype. The V gene is TRBV5-6, the J gene TRBJ2-2; tentatively, D is TRBD1 (5 bases). The CDR3 spans 15 residues. Germline assignment: CDR1 SGHDT and CDR2 YYEEEE. The ends were cut back, 5 bases at V and 0 bases at J, with 11 bases in the middle. The CDR3 sequence: CASSRQTTNTGELFF. The CDR3 bases are TGTGCCAGCAGTCGACAGACAACGAACACCGGGGAGCTGTTTTTT.

This clonotype came up a few times. V is TRBV27 and J is TRBJ2-5; 9 bases match TRBD1. V shed 2 bases and J 5 bases; nucleotides not matched to a gene: 12. CDR3 length equals 17 residues. CDR1 MNHEY and CDR2 SMNVEV come from the germline V gene (reference sequence). The CDR3 DNA sequence: TGTGCCAGCAGTTTAGGTGAAACAGGGGGCGCAGAGGAGACCCAGTACTTC. It translates to CASSLGETGGAEETQYF.

The chain recombines TRBV29-1 with TRBJ2-3, with 12 positions matching TRBD2. The germline V gene encodes CDR1 SQVTM and CDR2 ANQGSEA. The CDR3 is 14 amino acids. V was clipped by 4 bases and J by 5 bases; unmatched bases: 4. CDR3 residues: CSVGLAGEEDTQYF. CDR3 sequence (DNA): TGCAGCGTTGGACTAGCGGGAGAGGAAGATACGCAGTATTTT.

Remarks on this clonotype: Since a much larger clone is just one base distant, this may be a read error. This chain connects TRBV7-8 to TRBJ2-1; 7 bases fit TRBD1. Germline values: CDR1 SGHVS, CDR2 FQNEAQ. The CDR3 consists of 12 residues. The CDR3, as DNA: TGTGCCAGCAGCGACAGGGTCAATGAGCGGTTCTTC. Its translation: CASSDRVNERFF.

This chain uses TRBV14 with TRBJ2-7; TRBD1 might be the D (5 bases). Germline V gene data show CDR1 as SGHDN and CDR2 as FVKESK. Trimming pared 1 base from V and 7 bases from J, leaving 11 bases between. CDR3 length equals 13 residues. The CDR3 sequence: CASSQASGWEQYF. The DNA of the CDR3 is TGTGCCAGCAGCCAAGCGTCAGGGTGGGAGCAGTACTTC.

This clonotype was detected a few times. The CDR3: CASSLLPTYEQYF. CDR3 sequence (DNA): TGTGCCAGCAGCTTACTACCGACCTACGAGCAGTACTTC. The V gene is TRBV7-3, the J gene TRBJ2-7; D gene ambiguous. There are 13 residues in the CDR3. Germline V gene data show CDR1 as SGHTA and CDR2 as FQGTGA. V shed 2 bases and J shed 2 bases, with 7 bases lying between them.

In its sample, this clonotype was seen a few times. This chain joins TRBV12-3 or TRBV12-4 and TRBJ1-5; D is uncertain. CDR3 length equals 14 residues. Trimming shortened V by 7 bases and J by 10 bases, and 20 bases separated the two germline ends. CDR3 DNA: TGTGCCAGCACCACGGCTGGAGGGCCGGCCCCCCAGCATTTT. Residues: CASTTAGGPAPQHF.

In this sample, this clonotype turned up a few times. This chain links TRBV7-9 with TRBJ2-6; 7 positions match TRBD1. With 10 bases clipped from V and 0 bases from J, the junction kept 9 bases outside the gene matches. The length of the CDR3 is 16 residues. CDR1 and CDR2 from the germline V gene are SEHNR and FQNEAQ (reference sequence). DNA of the CDR3: TGTGCCATCACAGGGGACGCCCGCTCTGGGGCCAACGTCCTGACTTTC. It codes for CAITGDARSGANVLTF.

The CDR3 DNA reads TGTGCCAGCATGGTGGGGTACAGGGAGACCCAGTACTTC. This codes for CASMVGYRETQYF. The J gene is TRBJ2-5, the V gene TRBV6-1, with TRBD1 as a possible D gene (5 bases). Trimming pared 7 bases from V and 5 bases from J, leaving 14 bases between. The CDR3 has 13 amino acids. Germline V gives CDR1 MNHNS, CDR2 SASEGT.

The chain combines TRBV20-1 with TRBJ1-1; 8 nucleotides align to TRBD1. Germline V lookup: CDR1 DFQATT, CDR2 SNEGSKA (reference sequence). The CDR3 sequence is 15 residues long. V shed 4 bases and J 0 bases; nucleotides not matched to a gene: 7. In nucleotides, the CDR3 is TGCAGTGCTAAGGCGACAGGGGCCCTGAACACTGAAGCTTTCTTT. Residues: CSAKATGALNTEAFF.

This clonotype came up a few times. The chain uses TRBV28 and TRBJ2-1, with D unresolved. Deletions cut 6 bases from V and 14 bases from J, with 20 bases between. The CDR3 spans 13 residues. CDR1 and CDR2 (germline): MDHEN, SYDVKM. The CDR3 spells CASSLGSPASKFF. The CDR3 DNA follows: TGTGCCAGCAGCCTCGGGTCGCCCGCATCGAAGTTCTTC.

This chain connects TRBV28 to TRBJ2-5; weak D call: TRBD1 (6 bases). The DNA end favors TRBJ2-7, so the J call may be wrong. The CDR3 has 14 amino acids. Germline V gene data show CDR1 as MDHEN and CDR2 as SYDVKM. The CDR3 is CASSFRGLAYEQYF. CDR3 nucleotides: TGTGCCAGCAGTTTTAGGGGGTTAGCCTACGAGCAGTACTTC.